This TCR beta chain was sequenced in a study of blood T cell repertoires in COVID-19. This clone turned up a few times. TCRdb keeps only in-frame clones here, not all; method: immunoSEQ multiplex PCR. This table holds over 200,000 clones, 70% to 85% found once. Looked up from germline, CDR1 is LGHDT and CDR2 is YNNKEL (reference sequence). The CDR3 has 18 amino acids. The V end was cut by 4 bases, the J end by 4 bases, with 22 bases between. The sample consisted of peripheral blood. The clonotype originates from a woman aged 80 or older with COVID-19, enrolled during active disease. The chain recombines TRBV3-1 (or the pseudogene TRBV3-2) with TRBJ1-4, with D unresolved. Written as DNA, the CDR3 is TGTGCCAGCAGCCCCTACAGTGAGCCCCCCCACGGTAATGAAAAACTGTTTTTT. Translated: CASSPYSEPPHGNEKLFF.